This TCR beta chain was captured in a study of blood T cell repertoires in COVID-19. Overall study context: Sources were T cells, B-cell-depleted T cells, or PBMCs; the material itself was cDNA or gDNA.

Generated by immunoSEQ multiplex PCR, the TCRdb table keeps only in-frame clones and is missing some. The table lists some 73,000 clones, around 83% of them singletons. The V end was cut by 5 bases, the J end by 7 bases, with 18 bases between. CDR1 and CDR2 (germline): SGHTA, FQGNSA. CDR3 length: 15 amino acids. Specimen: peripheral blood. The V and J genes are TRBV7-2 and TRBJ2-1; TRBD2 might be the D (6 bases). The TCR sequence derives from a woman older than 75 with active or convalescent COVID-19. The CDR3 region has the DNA TGTGCCAGCAGCCCCGCTAGGAGGGTTGGGAATGAGCAGTTCTTC. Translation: CASSPARRVGNEQFF.